This entry lists 22 T cell receptor beta chains sequenced from one sample in a study of blood T cell repertoires in COVID-19. Using immunoSEQ multiplex PCR, the repertoire was profiled, and TCRdb retains in-frame clones only, with some absent. The sample includes under 350,000 clones, around 86% of them seen just once. The specimen sequenced was peripheral blood. The receptors stem from a man between 65 and 85 years old with acute or convalescent COVID-19.

This clone was observed a few times. The rearrangement uses TRBV19 and TRBJ2-1; 8 bases are a match to TRBD1. This CDR3 contains 15 residues. V shed 2 bases and J 5 bases; nucleotides not matched to a gene: 5. Germline lookup yields CDR1 LNHDA and CDR2 SQIVND (reference sequence). CDR3 in amino acids: CASSIQQGGHNEQFF. In DNA form, the CDR3 reads TGTGCCAGTAGTATACAACAGGGGGGCCACAATGAGCAGTTCTTC.

This chain uses TRBV19 with TRBJ2-3; 10 bases map to TRBD2. J lost 4 bases, V lost 5 bases, and 9 bases had no gene match. The CDR3 covers 16 residues. Per germline, CDR1 LNHDA and CDR2 SQIVND (reference sequence). DNA for the CDR3: TGTGCCAGTAGTGCCAAACTAGCGGGGTTTGCAGATACGCAGTATTTT. Protein sequence: CASSAKLAGFADTQYF.

The genes are TRBV2 and TRBJ2-1, with D perhaps TRBD1 (5 bases). V lost 4 bases and J 8 bases, leaving 15 bases between the germline ends. Germline V gene lookup returns CDR1 SNHLY and CDR2 FYNNEI. This CDR3 is 14 amino acids long. CDR3 coding DNA: TGTGCCAGCAGTGCCGTGTCAGGGTTCCATGAGCAGTTCTTC. Encoded protein: CASSAVSGFHEQFF.

The count of this clone is one. The rearrangement uses TRBV7-2 and TRBJ1-2, with 7 nucleotides matching TRBD1. The germline V gene encodes CDR1 SGHTA and CDR2 FQGNSA. Losses at the gene ends were 5 bases for V and 7 bases for J; bases not matched to a gene: 7. The CDR3 loop spans 13 amino acids. Here the CDR3 reads CASSPQTGTGYTF. The CDR3 region has the DNA TGTGCCAGCAGCCCCCAGACAGGGACTGGCTACACCTTC.

The chain links TRBV7-3 to TRBJ1-2, with D perhaps matching TRBD1 (6 bases). Trimming took off 5 bases at V and 2 bases at J, with 9 bases between the two ends. CDR3 length equals 13 residues. Germline assignment: CDR1 SGHTA and CDR2 FQGTGA. The CDR3 DNA reads TGTGCCAGCAGCCCTACAGGGAACTATGGCTACACCTTC. This sequence encodes CASSPTGNYGYTF.

The chain carries TRBV25-1 and TRBJ2-2, with 9 bases that match TRBD1. The CDR3 runs 14 residues. The trim removed 8 bases at V and 1 base at J, leaving 2 bases unmatched. Germline lookup yields CDR1 MGHDK and CDR2 SYGVNS. DNA for the CDR3: TGTGCCAGCCAGACAGGGGGGAACACCGGGGAGCTGTTTTTT. Translating it yields CASQTGGNTGELFF.

The CDR3 is CASRSGLAGVTEQFF. CDR3 nucleotide sequence: TGTGCCAGCAGGTCGGGACTAGCGGGAGTTACTGAGCAGTTCTTC. The chain has TRBV28 and TRBJ2-1; 14 bases map to TRBD2. J lost 9 bases, V lost 6 bases, and 7 bases had no gene match. This CDR3 has 15 residues. CDR1 is MDHEN, CDR2 SYDVKM, per germline.

The chain recombines TRBV18 with TRBJ1-4, with 7 nucleotides matching TRBD1. Germline assignment: CDR1 KGHSH and CDR2 LQKENI. This CDR3 has 16 residues. The junction had 2 bases not matched to a gene; V was cut back by 1 base and J by 0 bases. The CDR3 DNA is TGTGCCAGCTCACCACAGGGGGCTGCAACTAATGAAAAACTGTTTTTT. This encodes CASSPQGAATNEKLFF.

J is TRBJ2-1 and V is TRBV6-6; 9 bases map to TRBD2. Trimming took 2 bases from V and 1 from J; bases not matched to a gene: 0. Germline CDR1 is MNHNY and CDR2 is SVGAGI (reference sequence). The CDR3 consists of 15 residues. CDR3 DNA: TGTGCCAGCAGTTACGCGGGGGGGTCCTACAATGAGCAGTTCTTC. As protein: CASSYAGGSYNEQFF.

The V and J genes are TRBV5-8 and TRBJ1-4; 7 bases map to TRBD1. Looked up from germline, CDR1 is SGHTS and CDR2 is YDEGEE. CDR3 length: 15 residues. Trimming cost V 2 bases and J 5 bases; bases outside gene matches: 6. The CDR3 DNA reads as TGTGCCAGCAGCTTATACAGGGGCATGAATGAAAAACTGTTTTTT. Residues: CASSLYRGMNEKLFF.

This chain links TRBV6-8 with TRBJ2-4; 15 nucleotides agree with TRBD2. The CDR3 has 19 amino acids. Unmatched junction bases numbered 9, after V lost 5 bases and J lost 1 base. Per the germline V gene, CDR1 is MNHGY and CDR2 is SAAAGT. This CDR3 reads CASSGWTSGRARAKNIQYF. In nucleotides, the CDR3 is TGTGCCAGCAGTGGATGGACTAGCGGGAGGGCCCGGGCCAAAAACATTCAGTACTTC.

The rearrangement joins TRBV5-1 to TRBJ2-7; 12 bases are shared with TRBD2. The V gene's germline CDR1 is SGHRS and CDR2 YFSETQ. Trimming took 5 bases from V and 1 from J; bases not matched to a gene: 4. This CDR3 contains 15 residues. This CDR3 is CASRYGLAGSYEQYF. CDR3 bases: TGCGCCAGCAGGTATGGACTAGCGGGGTCCTACGAGCAGTACTTC. The full variable domain, rest sourced from reference TRBV5-1 and TRBJ2-7, is KAGVTQTPRYLIKTRGQQVTLSCSPISGHRSVSWYQQTPGQGLQFLFEYFSETQRNKGNFPGRFSGRQFSNSRSEMNVSTLELGDSALYLCASRYGLAGSYEQYFGPGTRLTVT.

The rearrangement joins TRBV12-3 or TRBV12-4 to TRBJ1-1; TRBD1 is a possible D gene (6 bases). Between the trimmed V and J ends, which lost 1 base and 7 bases, there was a span of 10 bases. The CDR3 sequence is 13 residues long. CDR3 DNA: TGTGCCAGCAGTTTAGAGACAGGCCTTGAAGCTTTCTTT. Translated: CASSLETGLEAFF.

The V call is TRBV7-2, the J call TRBJ2-2; TRBD2 matches at 15 bases. The CDR3 loop spans 17 amino acids. The V gene's germline CDR1 is SGHTA and CDR2 FQGNSA. V dropped 5 bases and J dropped 5; count of bases not matched to a gene: 6. This CDR3 is CASSPRTSGGGTGELFF. CDR3 coding DNA: TGTGCCAGCAGCCCCCGGACTAGCGGGGGGGGGACCGGGGAGCTGTTTTTT.

This chain links TRBV28 with TRBJ2-3; D perhaps matches TRBD2 (7 bases). The CDR3 has 14 amino acids. Trimming removed 10 bases at V and 6 bases at J, with 20 bases between. Germline lookup yields CDR1 MDHEN and CDR2 SYDVKM. CDR3 region: CATRGGARCDTQYF. CDR3 DNA sequence: TGTGCCACGAGGGGGGGGGCCCGATGTGATACGCAGTATTTT.

The chain combines TRBV9 with TRBJ2-1, with TRBD2 identical over 9 bases. The CDR3 has 16 amino acids. V lost 0 bases and J lost 6; bases outside the gene matches: 7. CDR1 and CDR2 (germline): SGDLS, YYNGEE. CDR3 in amino acids: CASSVGLAGAFNEQFF. CDR3 in DNA: TGTGCCAGCAGCGTAGGGTTAGCGGGAGCTTTCAATGAGCAGTTCTTC.

V usage is TRBV6-2 or TRBV6-3 and J usage is TRBJ2-2; D perhaps matches TRBD1 (6 bases). The germline V and J ends were trimmed by 4 bases and 8 bases, with 8 bases remaining between them. The CDR3 loop spans 12 amino acids. The V gene's germline CDR1 is MNHEY and CDR2 SVGEGT. In DNA, the CDR3 is TGTGCCAGCAGTTTGGGGGCTGGGGAGCTGTTTTTT. Translated: CASSLGAGELFF.

This clone has only one observation. The genes are TRBV3-1 (or the pseudogene TRBV3-2) and TRBJ1-5; D perhaps matches TRBD1 (5 bases). CDR3 length: 16 residues. The V gene lost 3 bases and the J gene lost 6 bases, with 18 bases spanning the gap. In germline, CDR1 is LGHDT, CDR2 YNNKEL (reference sequence). CDR3 nucleotides: TGTGCCAGCAGCCACGCCGGAAAGGGGAGGATTCAGCCCCAGCATTTT. This translates into CASSHAGKGRIQPQHF.

V usage is TRBV6-5 and J usage is TRBJ1-3; D possibly corresponds to TRBD1 (5 bases). The CDR3 has 15 residues. Per germline, CDR1 MNHEY and CDR2 SVGAGI. Trimming pared 2 bases from V and 0 bases from J, leaving 8 bases between. The CDR3 sequence is CASSYGGDSGNTIYF. The DNA of the CDR3 is TGTGCCAGCAGTTACGGGGGGGACTCTGGAAACACCATATATTTT.

CDR3 DNA: TGTGCCAGCAGCGTAACTAGCAGACGGGAATCGCAGTATTTT. As protein: CASSVTSRRESQYF. The chain recombines TRBV9 with TRBJ2-3; tentatively, D is TRBD2 (6 bases). V was trimmed by 1 base and J by 10 bases, leaving 16 bases between them. The CDR3 length is 14 residues. Germline V CDR1 and CDR2: SGDLS, YYNGEE.

The chain has TRBV5-1 and TRBJ1-4; 8 bases are a match to TRBD1. The CDR3 loop spans 15 amino acids. The germline gives CDR1 SGHRS, CDR2 YFSETQ. Trimming took 3 bases from V and 8 from J; bases not matched to a gene: 9. The CDR3 sequence is CASSYLTGGTEKLFF. CDR3 sequence (DNA): TGCGCCAGCAGCTATCTCACAGGGGGTACGGAAAAACTGTTTTTT. Full variable domain (remainder filled in from reference TRBV5-1 and TRBJ1-4): KAGVTQTPRYLIKTRGQQVTLSCSPISGHRSVSWYQQTPGQGLQFLFEYFSETQRNKGNFPGRFSGRQFSNSRSEMNVSTLELGDSALYLCASSYLTGGTEKLFFGSGTQLSVL.

The chain recombines TRBV7-2 with TRBJ2-7; D is possibly TRBD2 (7 bases). Germline V gene sequence: CDR1 SGHTA, CDR2 FQGNSA. V was trimmed by 5 bases and J by 3 bases, leaving 17 bases between them. The length of the CDR3 is 15 residues. Here the CDR3 DNA reads TGTGCCAGCAGCCTGGGAGACGGGGGGCTCTACGAGCAGTACTTC. Translated, it gives CASSLGDGGLYEQYF.